A selection of T cell receptor beta chains follows, all from one sample in a study of blood T cell repertoires in COVID-19. Using immunoSEQ multiplex PCR, the repertoire was profiled, and TCRdb retains in-frame clones only, with some absent. Here the sample spans 9,000 to 13,000 clones, around 85% being singletons. The sequencing input was peripheral blood. The receptor source for this set is a man between 65 and 80 years old with active COVID-19. Each CDR3 is given with its conserved first and last residue. The D gene is left open where the match is weak. Clone size appears in some rows only: once, few, many, or a class for an expanded clone.

TRBV7-9	TRBD2	few	TRBJ2-2	17	TGTGCCAGCAGCTTAGAACGGCTAGCGGGGGGCACCGGGGAGCTGTTTTTT	CASSLERLAGGTGELFF
TRBV4-1	NA	NA	TRBJ2-3	14	TGCGCCAGCAGCCCGAGGACTCTCACAGATACGCAGTATTTT	CASSPRTLTDTQYF
TRBV5-1	NA	NA	TRBJ1-1	15	TGCGCCAGCAGCCTGATACCCGGACAGAACACTGAAGCTTTCTTT	CASSLIPGQNTEAFF
TRBV28	NA	NA	TRBJ1-4	15	TGTGCCAGCAGTTTCGGGGGACGGCTAAATGAAAAACTGCTTTTT	CASSFGGRLNEKLLF
TRBV10-3	TRBD1	NA	TRBJ1-1	17	TGTGCCATCAGTGAGTACGGAACACAGGGGGCGAGGACTGAAGCTTTCTTT	CAISEYGTQGARTEAFF
TRBV11-2	NA	once	TRBJ1-2	15	TGTGCCAGCAGCTTTCGGGCAGGGTGGAACTATGGCTACACCTTC	CASSFRAGWNYGYTF
TRBV12-3/TRBV12-4	NA	once	TRBJ1-1	13	TGTGCCAGCAGTTTTAGGGGGAACACTGAAGCTTTCTTT	CASSFRGNTEAFF
TRBV6-5	TRBD2	few	TRBJ2-7	14	TGTGCCAGCAGTTACTCGGGACTAGATCCCCAGCAGTACTTC	CASSYSGLDPQQYF
TRBV6-2/TRBV6-3	TRBD1	once	TRBJ1-1	15	TGTGCCAGCAGTCCCCCCCCCGGGACAGGGCGTGAAGCTTTCTTT	CASSPPPGTGREAFF
TRBV19	TRBD2	NA	TRBJ2-5	17	TGTGCCAGTAGTCGAAGAGGAGCGGGGGGGAGCGGAGAGACCCAGTACTTC	CASSRRGAGGSGETQYF
TRBV30	TRBD2	few	TRBJ2-3	16	TGTGCCTGGAGCGGACTAGCGGGGGCCACCACAGATACGCAGTATTTT	CAWSGLAGATTDTQYF
TRBV29-1	TRBD1	NA	TRBJ1-5	13	TGCAGCGCGGGACAGGGAGGCAATCAGCCCCAGCATTTT	CSAGQGGNQPQHF
TRBV28	TRBD1	NA	TRBJ2-7	15	TGTGCCAGCGTTTCACGGGACAGGGCCTTGGGCGAGCAGTACTTC	CASVSRDRALGEQYF
TRBV7-2	TRBD2	medium-sized	TRBJ2-1	15	TGTGCCAGCAGGGGTCCGGGCGGGGGGCGCAATGAGCAGTTCTTC	CASRGPGGGRNEQFF
TRBV7-2	NA	NA	TRBJ2-7	14	TGTGCCAGCCGTCTAGGGGGGGCAACCTACGAGCAGTACTTC	CASRLGGATYEQYF
TRBV2	NA	NA	TRBJ2-1	15	TGTGCCAGTGCGCCCCGACTAGACCCACCCAATGAGCAGTTCTTC	CASAPRLDPPNEQFF
TRBV7-9	TRBD1	few	TRBJ1-6	16	TGTGCCAGCCTGAGGGACAGGGAAAGTAACAATTCACCCCTCCACTTT	CASLRDRESNNSPLHF
TRBV11-1	NA	NA	TRBJ2-4	13	TGTGCCAGCAGCTTAGCGAGAAAAAACATTCAGTACTTC	CASSLARKNIQYF
TRBV11-1	NA	NA	TRBJ2-1	14	TGTGCCAGCAGCTTGCAACAGAGACTAGATGAGCAGTTCTTC	CASSLQQRLDEQFF
TRBV5-4	NA	medium-sized	TRBJ2-3	14	TGTGCCAGCAGCTTGGACCCAGGGGCAGATACGCAGTATTTT	CASSLDPGADTQYF
TRBV9	TRBD1	NA	TRBJ1-2	12	TGTGCCAGCAGCGCATCAGGGGGCGGCTACACCTTC	CASSASGGGYTF
TRBV7-9	TRBD1	NA	TRBJ2-7	14	TGTGCCAGCAGCTCTCCGGGACAGGGGAGCGAGCAGTACTTC	CASSSPGQGSEQYF
TRBV6-5	NA	NA	TRBJ2-5	14	TGTGCCAGCACCCAGGGACTGCTCCAAGAGACCCAGTACTTC	CASTQGLLQETQYF
TRBV19	NA	NA	TRBJ1-1	12	TGTGCCACCAGGTCCCAGAACACTGAAGCTTTCTTT	CATRSQNTEAFF
TRBV5-1	NA	NA	TRBJ2-2	15	TGCGCCAGCAGCTTGCGGCAGGGTGATACCGGGGAGCTGTTTTTT	CASSLRQGDTGELFF
TRBV2	NA	NA	TRBJ1-2	14	TGTGCCAGCAGTGTATTCCAGGATTCCTATGGCTACACCTTC	CASSVFQDSYGYTF
TRBV29-1	TRBD1	NA	TRBJ1-1	13	TGCAGCGTTGGGGACAGGTTCAAAACTGAAGCTTTCTTT	CSVGDRFKTEAFF
TRBV11-2	NA	NA	TRBJ2-2	17	TGTGCCAGCAGCTTAAAAGTGAGGGCCGCGAACACCGGGGAGCTGTTTTTT	CASSLKVRAANTGELFF
TRBV4-1	TRBD1	NA	TRBJ1-5	16	TGCGCCAGCAGCCAAGAGCCCGGGACAGGGGTTCGGCCCCAGCATTTT	CASSQEPGTGVRPQHF
TRBV6-5	TRBD1	NA	TRBJ1-2	14	TGTGCCAGCAGTTCAGGGGGGCGTAACTATGGCTACACCTTC	CASSSGGRNYGYTF
TRBV30	NA	once	TRBJ2-1	12	TGTGCCTGGAGGGGGGGGCAGACTAAGCAGTTCTTC	CAWRGGQTKQFF
TRBV19	NA	NA	TRBJ2-1	13	TGTGCCAGTAGTAACAGGGTAGGAAATGAGCAGTTCTTC	CASSNRVGNEQFF
TRBV3-1/TRBV3-2	NA	NA	TRBJ1-1	15	TGTGCCAGCAGCCAAGTAGGGGTAGGAAGCACTGAAGCTTTCTTT	CASSQVGVGSTEAFF
TRBV5-4	NA	once	TRBJ2-2	18	TGTGCCAGCAGCTTGGGGTTGTCCGGGGTAGGGTCCACCGGGGAGCTGTTTTTT	CASSLGLSGVGSTGELFF
TRBV23-1	TRBD2	NA	TRBJ2-2	19	TGCGCCAGCAGTCCCCCAGATCGGGGGGTCGGTCGGGTTGCCGGGGAGCTGTTTTTT	CASSPPDRGVGRVAGELFF
TRBV18	TRBD1	NA	TRBJ1-2	16	TGTGCCAGCTCACCTCAACAGGGGCCGATTAACTATGGCTACACCTTC	CASSPQQGPINYGYTF
TRBV2	NA	NA	TRBJ2-5	15	TGTGCCAGCAGCCAGGGTACATCGAGGCAAGAGACCCAGTACTTC	CASSQGTSRQETQYF
TRBV27	NA	NA	TRBJ1-6	15	TGTGCCAGCAGTTTATTCAGTATCTATAATTCACCCCTCCACTTT	CASSLFSIYNSPLHF
TRBV2	TRBD1	once	TRBJ1-5	14	TGTGCCAGCAGCCTCACAGGGGGCGGTCAGCCCCAGCATTTT	CASSLTGGGQPQHF
TRBV18	NA	NA	TRBJ2-3	16	TGTGCCAGCTCCCACCGGAGGGGCAGGGAAACAGATACGCAGTATTTT	CASSHRRGRETDTQYF
TRBV6-5	TRBD1	few	TRBJ1-1	14	TGTGCCAGCAGTCGCTCACAGGGGGGCACTGAAGCTTTCTTT	CASSRSQGGTEAFF
TRBV9	NA	NA	TRBJ2-3	16	TGTGCCAGCAGCTCAGGCCGTTGGTCCAGCACAGATACGCAGTATTTT	CASSSGRWSSTDTQYF
TRBV10-2	NA	once	TRBJ2-1	17	TGCGCCAGCAGTGAGCAAACAAGGGGAAGCTCCTACAATGAGCAGTTCTTC	CASSEQTRGSSYNEQFF
TRBV2	NA	NA	TRBJ1-3	15	TGTGCCAGCAGTGCAAGACTCTGGGGACAAAACACCATATATTTT	CASSARLWGQNTIYF
TRBV2	NA	few	TRBJ1-3	12	TGTGCCAGCAACAGGGTTGGGAGCACCATATATTTT	CASNRVGSTIYF
TRBV29-1	NA	NA	TRBJ2-7	12	TGCAGCGTCGGAGCATTATCCTACGAGCAGTACTTC	CSVGALSYEQYF
TRBV10-3	NA	NA	TRBJ1-1	13	TGTGCCATCAGTGAGATCGCGGGCACTGAAGCTTTCTTT	CAISEIAGTEAFF
TRBV5-1	TRBD1	medium-sized	TRBJ2-2	17	TGCGCCAGCAGCACTATTCGGACAGGGGGGAACACCGGGGAGCTGTTTTTT	CASSTIRTGGNTGELFF